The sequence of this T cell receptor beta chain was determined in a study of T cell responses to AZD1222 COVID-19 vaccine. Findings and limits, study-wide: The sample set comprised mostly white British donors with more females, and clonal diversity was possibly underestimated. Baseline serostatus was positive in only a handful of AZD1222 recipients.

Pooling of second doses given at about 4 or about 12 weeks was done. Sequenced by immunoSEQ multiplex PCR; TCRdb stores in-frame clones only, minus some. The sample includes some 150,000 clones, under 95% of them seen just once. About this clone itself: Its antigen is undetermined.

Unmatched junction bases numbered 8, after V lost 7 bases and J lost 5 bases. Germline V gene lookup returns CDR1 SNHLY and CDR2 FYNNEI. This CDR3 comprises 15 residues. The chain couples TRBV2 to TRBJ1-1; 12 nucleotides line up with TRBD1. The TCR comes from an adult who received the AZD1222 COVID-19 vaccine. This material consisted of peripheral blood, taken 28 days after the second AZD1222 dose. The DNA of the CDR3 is TGTGCCAGCATCGATGGGACAGGGGGCTGGACTGAAGCTTTCTTT. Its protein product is CASIDGTGGWTEAFF.